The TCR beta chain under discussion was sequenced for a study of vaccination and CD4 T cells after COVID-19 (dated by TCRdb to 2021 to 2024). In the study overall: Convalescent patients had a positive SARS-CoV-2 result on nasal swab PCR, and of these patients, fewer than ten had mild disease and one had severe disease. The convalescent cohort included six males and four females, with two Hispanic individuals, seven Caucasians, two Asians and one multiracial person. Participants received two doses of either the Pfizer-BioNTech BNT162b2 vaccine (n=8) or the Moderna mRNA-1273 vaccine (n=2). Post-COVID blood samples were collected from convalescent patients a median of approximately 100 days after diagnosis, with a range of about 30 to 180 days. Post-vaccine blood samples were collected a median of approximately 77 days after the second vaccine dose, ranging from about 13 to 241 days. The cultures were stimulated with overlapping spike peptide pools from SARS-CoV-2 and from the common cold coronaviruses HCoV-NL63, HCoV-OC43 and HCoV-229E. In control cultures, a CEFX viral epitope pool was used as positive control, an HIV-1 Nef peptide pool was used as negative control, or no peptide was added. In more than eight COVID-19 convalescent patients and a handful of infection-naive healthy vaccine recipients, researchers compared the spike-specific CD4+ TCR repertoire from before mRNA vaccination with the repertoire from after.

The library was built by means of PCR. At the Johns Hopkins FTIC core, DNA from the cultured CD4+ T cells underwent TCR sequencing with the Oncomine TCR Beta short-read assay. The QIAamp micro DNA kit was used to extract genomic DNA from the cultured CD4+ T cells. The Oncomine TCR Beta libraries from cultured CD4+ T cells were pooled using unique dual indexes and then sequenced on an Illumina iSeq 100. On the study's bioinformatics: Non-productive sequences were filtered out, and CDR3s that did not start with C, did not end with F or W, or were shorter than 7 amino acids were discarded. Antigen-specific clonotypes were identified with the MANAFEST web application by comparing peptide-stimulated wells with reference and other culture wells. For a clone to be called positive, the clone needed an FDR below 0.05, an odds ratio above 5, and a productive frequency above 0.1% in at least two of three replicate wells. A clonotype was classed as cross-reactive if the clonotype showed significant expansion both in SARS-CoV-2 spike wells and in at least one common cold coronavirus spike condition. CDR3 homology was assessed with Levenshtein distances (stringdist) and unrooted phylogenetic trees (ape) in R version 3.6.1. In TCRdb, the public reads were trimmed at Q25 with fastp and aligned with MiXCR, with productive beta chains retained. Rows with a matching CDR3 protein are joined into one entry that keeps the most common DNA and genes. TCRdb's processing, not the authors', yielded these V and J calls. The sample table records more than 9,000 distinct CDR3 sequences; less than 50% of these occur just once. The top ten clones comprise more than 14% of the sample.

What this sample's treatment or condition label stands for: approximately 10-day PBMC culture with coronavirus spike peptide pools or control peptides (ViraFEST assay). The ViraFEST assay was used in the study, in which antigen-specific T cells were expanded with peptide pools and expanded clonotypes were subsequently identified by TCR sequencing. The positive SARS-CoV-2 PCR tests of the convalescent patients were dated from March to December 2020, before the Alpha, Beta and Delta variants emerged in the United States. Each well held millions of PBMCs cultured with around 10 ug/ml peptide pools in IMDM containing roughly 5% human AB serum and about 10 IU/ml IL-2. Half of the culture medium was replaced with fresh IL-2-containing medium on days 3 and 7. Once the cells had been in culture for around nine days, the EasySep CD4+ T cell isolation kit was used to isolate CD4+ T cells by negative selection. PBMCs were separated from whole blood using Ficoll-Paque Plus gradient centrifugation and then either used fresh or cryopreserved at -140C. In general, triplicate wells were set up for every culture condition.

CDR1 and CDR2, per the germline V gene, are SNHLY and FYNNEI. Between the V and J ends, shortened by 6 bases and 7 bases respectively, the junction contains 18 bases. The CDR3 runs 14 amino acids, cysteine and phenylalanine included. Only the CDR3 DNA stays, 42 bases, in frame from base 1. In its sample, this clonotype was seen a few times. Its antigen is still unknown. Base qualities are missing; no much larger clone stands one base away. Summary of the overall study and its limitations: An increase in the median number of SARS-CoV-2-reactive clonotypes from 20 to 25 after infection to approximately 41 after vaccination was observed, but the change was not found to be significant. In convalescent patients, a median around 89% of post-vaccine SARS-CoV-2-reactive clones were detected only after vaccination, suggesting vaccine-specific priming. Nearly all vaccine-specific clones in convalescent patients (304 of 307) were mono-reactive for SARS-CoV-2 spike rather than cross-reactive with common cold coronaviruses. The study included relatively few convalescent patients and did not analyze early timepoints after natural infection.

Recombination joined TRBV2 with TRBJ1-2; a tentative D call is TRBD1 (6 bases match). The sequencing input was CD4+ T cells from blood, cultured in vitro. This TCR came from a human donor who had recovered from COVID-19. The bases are TGTGCCAGCAGCCAACAGGGTTTAATCTCTGGCTACACCTTC. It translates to CASSQQGLISGYTF.